A single sample is the source of the 25 T cell receptor beta chains below, sequenced in a study of persistence of HIV-infected CD4 T cells. An overlapping HIV-1 Gag peptide pool stimulated these cells at 0.75 to 1 ug/peptide/mL. Memory cells lacking CD40L and CD69 with high CD45RO were sorted. The libraries were made with immunoSEQ version 4 in survey mode. Libraries were prepared by immunoSEQ multiplex PCR; TCRdb keeps only in-frame clonotypes and omits some of them. The repertoire holds tens of thousands of clones, with about four fifths as singletons. For these receptors, no antigen is known. Specimen: CD4+ T cells sorted from PBMCs after approximately 19-hour stimulation, collected from a patient who received antiretroviral therapy. These receptors were obtained from an adult man with HIV who was CMV-seropositive.

The chain couples TRBV28 to TRBJ1-6, with D unresolved. V was shortened by 3 bases and J by 7 bases, with 7 bases between the two germline ends. CDR1 is MDHEN and CDR2 is SYDVKM in the germline V gene. The CDR3 totals 13 residues. CDR3 bases: TGTGCCAGCAGTTTGATGAGGAATTCACCCCTCCACTTT. Its translation is CASSLMRNSPLHF.

The chain employs TRBV27 and TRBJ2-1; 13 bases agree with TRBD2. V shed 4 bases, J shed 10 bases, and the junction held 4 bases outside the gene matches. CDR1 and CDR2 from the germline V gene are MNHEY and SMNVEV (reference sequence). This CDR3 region has 14 residues. The DNA for the CDR3 is TGTGCCAGCAGTTCGACTAGCGGGGGGTGGGAGCAGTTCTTC. Translating it yields CASSSTSGGWEQFF.

This rearrangement joins TRBV6-5 to TRBJ2-1; the D is unclear. Germline lookup yields CDR1 MNHEY and CDR2 SVGAGI. The germline V and J ends were trimmed by 0 bases and 6 bases, with 9 bases remaining between them. The length of the CDR3 is 14 residues. Here the CDR3 reads CASSYSTTTNEQFF. The CDR3 DNA reads as TGTGCCAGCAGTTACTCGACGACAACCAATGAGCAGTTCTTC.

The sample holds a few counts of this clone. This chain uses TRBV18 with TRBJ1-5; D ambiguous. The germline CDR1 and CDR2 sequences are KGHSH and LQKENI. V was shortened by 2 bases and J by 1 base, with 9 bases between the two germline ends. The CDR3 loop spans 15 amino acids. The chain's CDR3 is CASSPSTLSNQPQHF. The CDR3 DNA reads as TGTGCCAGCTCACCATCGACGTTAAGCAATCAGCCCCAGCATTTT.

The CDR3 reads CASSPRLTLQVTNYGYTF. As DNA, the CDR3 is TGTGCCAGCAGCCCGCGGCTCACTCTGCAGGTTACTAACTATGGCTACACCTTC. The chain couples TRBV4-2 to TRBJ1-2; D is ambiguous. CDR1 is LGHNA and CDR2 is YNFKEQ in the germline V gene. Trimming removed 4 bases at V and 0 bases at J, with 21 bases between. The CDR3 is 18 residues long.

This chain uses TRBV6-2 or TRBV6-3 with TRBJ2-3; 9 bases match TRBD1. Per germline, CDR1 MNHEY and CDR2 SVGEGT. Losses at the gene ends were 5 bases for V and 6 bases for J; bases not matched to a gene: 12. The CDR3 covers 16 residues. This CDR3 is CASSPGQGFRSDTQYF. The CDR3 nucleotides are TGTGCCAGCAGTCCGGGACAGGGCTTTCGGTCTGATACGCAGTATTTT.

The gene calls are TRBV29-1 and TRBJ1-1; the D is unclear. V gave up 7 bases and J gave up 1 base, with 13 bases separating them. The CDR3 length is 13 residues. The germline V gene has CDR1 SQVTM and CDR2 ANQGSEA. The CDR3 here is CSGVQSTNTEAFF. The CDR3 coding sequence is TGCAGCGGGGTACAGAGTACGAACACTGAAGCTTTCTTT. The full variable domain, in which reference TRBV29-1 and TRBJ1-1 provide the parts outside the CDR3, is SAVISQKPSRDICQRGTSLTIQCQVDSQVTMMFWYRQQPGQSLTLIATANQGSEATYESGFVIDKFPISRPNLTFSTLTVSNMSPEDSSIYLCSGVQSTNTEAFFGQGTRLTVV.

The chain uses TRBV2 and TRBJ1-2; the match to TRBD1 covers 7 bases. The CDR3 spans 14 residues. Germline lookup yields CDR1 SNHLY and CDR2 FYNNEI. With 6 bases clipped from V and 3 bases from J, the junction kept 7 bases outside the gene matches. The CDR3 protein is CASRRQGGDYGYTF. The CDR3, as DNA: TGTGCCAGCAGGAGACAGGGCGGTGACTATGGCTACACCTTC. The full variable domain, in which reference TRBV2 and TRBJ1-2 provide the parts outside the CDR3, is EPEVTQTPSHQVTQMGQEVILRCVPISNHLYFYWYRQILGQKVEFLVSFYNNEISEKSEIFDDQFSVERPDGSNFTLKIRSTKLEDSAMYFCASRRQGGDYGYTFGSGTRLTVV.

The rearrangement joins TRBV7-8 to TRBJ2-3; D ambiguous. V shed 2 bases and J shed 2 bases, with 17 bases lying between them. The CDR3 consists of 17 residues. Germline V gene data show CDR1 as SGHVS and CDR2 as FQNEAQ. The CDR3 DNA sequence: TGTGCCAGCAGCTTACAAGGAACTCCTCGGTCCACAGATACGCAGTATTTT. The encoded protein is CASSLQGTPRSTDTQYF.

The chain joins TRBV6-6 to TRBJ1-5, with D tentatively TRBD1 (5 bases). The CDR3 covers 15 residues. Germline loops: CDR1 MNHNY, CDR2 SVGAGI (reference sequence). Trimming took 5 bases from V and 0 from J, leaving 11 bases between them. CDR3 region: CASSPDRYSNQPQHF. CDR3 DNA: TGTGCCAGCAGTCCCGACAGATATAGCAATCAGCCCCAGCATTTT.

This clone was observed once. This CDR3 reads CASSQAPRAGGNTIYF. The CDR3, as DNA: TGTGCCAGCAGCCAAGCCCCGAGGGCGGGAGGAAACACCATATATTTT. The genes are TRBV3-1 (or the pseudogene TRBV3-2) and TRBJ1-3; no clear D. V was cut by 1 base and J by 4 bases, with 14 bases left in between. This CDR3 has 16 amino acids. Germline assignment: CDR1 LGHDT and CDR2 YNNKEL (reference sequence).

This clone was seen a handful of times. This rearrangement joins TRBV6-1 to TRBJ2-3, with D uncertain. CDR3 length: 15 residues. Germline CDR1 is MNHNS and CDR2 is SASEGT. Trimming cost V 2 bases and J 1 base, with 10 bases left between them. CDR3 DNA sequence: TGTGCCAGCAGTGAAAGGATGTTCGGCACAGATACGCAGTATTTT. It codes for CASSERMFGTDTQYF.

This chain connects TRBV20-1 to TRBJ1-1; possibly TRBD1 for D (5 bases). V shed 3 bases and J shed 0 bases, with 8 bases lying between them. The CDR3 is 13 residues long. Per germline, CDR1 DFQATT and CDR2 SNEGSKA (reference sequence). The CDR3 DNA reads TGCAGTGCTAGTGAACAGGTGAACACTGAAGCTTTCTTT. This encodes CSASEQVNTEAFF.

The V gene is TRBV6-1, the J gene TRBJ1-1, with D possibly being TRBD1 (5 bases). Per the germline V gene, CDR1 is MNHNS and CDR2 is SASEGT. The CDR3 is 15 residues long. V gave up 0 bases and J gave up 1 base, with 9 bases separating them. The CDR3 region is CASSEAGTANTEAFF. The CDR3 nucleotides are TGTGCCAGCAGTGAAGCTGGGACGGCGAACACTGAAGCTTTCTTT.

The chain uses TRBV6-5 and TRBJ1-1, with a tentative D call TRBD1 (5 bases). Trimming took off 6 bases at V and 3 bases at J, with 11 bases between the two ends. Germline CDR1 reads MNHEY; CDR2 reads SVGAGI. The CDR3 covers 13 residues. CDR3 amino acids: CASSAEGYTEAFF. The CDR3 DNA sequence: TGTGCCAGCAGCGCCGAGGGGTACACTGAAGCTTTCTTT.

In its sample, this clone was seen a few times. J is TRBJ1-5 and V is TRBV5-4; 10 bases fit TRBD1. The CDR3 runs to 14 residues. Germline lookup yields CDR1 SGHNT and CDR2 YYREEE (reference sequence). V was pared by 4 bases and J by 5 bases, with 3 bases of the junction left unmatched. This CDR3 is CASSQTGGDQPQHF. CDR3 DNA sequence: TGTGCCAGCAGCCAGACAGGGGGCGATCAGCCCCAGCATTTT.

The chain has TRBV9 and TRBJ2-3; D perhaps matches TRBD2 (5 bases). This CDR3 is 14 amino acids long. Trimming removed 0 bases from V and 2 bases from J, with 7 bases in between. Germline lookup yields CDR1 SGDLS and CDR2 YYNGEE. The CDR3 here is CASSVGGLTDTQYF. In DNA, the CDR3 is TGTGCCAGCAGCGTAGGAGGGCTCACAGATACGCAGTATTTT.

This sequence joins TRBV2 and TRBJ1-3; D ambiguous. The length of the CDR3 is 16 residues. The V end was cut by 4 bases, the J end by 0 bases, with 13 bases between. Germline V gives CDR1 SNHLY, CDR2 FYNNEI. For the CDR3, the DNA is TGTGCCAGCAGTGTTCGGCCACACAGCTCTGGAAACACCATATATTTT. This translates into CASSVRPHSSGNTIYF.

This clone was detected a few times. The genes are TRBV9 and TRBJ2-1, with 9 nucleotides matching TRBD2. The germline V gene has CDR1 SGDLS and CDR2 YYNGEE. This CDR3 has 15 amino acids. The V and J ends lost 4 bases and 8 bases, in that order; junction bases with no gene match: 10. The CDR3 DNA reads TGTGCCAGCAGCTTGACCGGGACTAGCAACGATGAGCAGTTCTTC. As protein: CASSLTGTSNDEQFF.

The CDR3 loop is CASSPTGARYEQYF. The DNA for the CDR3 is TGTGCCAGCTCACCAACAGGGGCACGCTACGAGCAGTACTTC. J is TRBJ2-7 and V is TRBV18; the match to TRBD1 covers 7 bases. CDR1 is KGHSH, CDR2 LQKENI, per germline. The CDR3 is 14 residues long. V lost 2 bases, J lost 3 bases, and 4 bases stayed unmatched.

The chain is built from TRBV11-2 and TRBJ1-3, with 7 bases identical to TRBD1. The CDR3 totals 17 residues. Trimming cost V 1 base and J 1 base; bases outside gene matches: 7. Germline CDR1 is SGHAT and CDR2 is FQNNGV. The DNA of the CDR3 is TGTGCCAGCAGCTTAGTGCCAGGGGGGGCTTCTGGAAACACCATATATTTT. This gives the protein CASSLVPGGASGNTIYF.

This clone came up a few times. The gene calls are TRBV2 and TRBJ1-2; 7 bases map to TRBD1. The CDR3 totals 15 residues. With V trimmed by 6 bases and J by 8 bases, 15 bases remained unmatched. Germline CDR1 SNHLY, CDR2 FYNNEI. CDR3 sequence reads: CASRDPEGGVSGYTF. CDR3 DNA: TGTGCCAGCAGGGATCCTGAAGGGGGCGTTTCAGGCTACACCTTC.

The rearrangement joins TRBV19 to TRBJ1-5, with D perhaps TRBD1 (5 bases). In germline, CDR1 is LNHDA, CDR2 SQIVND (reference sequence). V lost 7 bases, J lost 1 base, and 14 bases lay in between. CDR3 length: 15 amino acids. CDR3: CASKAGDVSNQPQHF. CDR3 nucleotides: TGTGCCAGTAAGGCTGGGGACGTCAGCAATCAGCCCCAGCATTTT.

The CDR3 loop is CSAHGTDSQHF. For the CDR3, the DNA is TGCAGTGCTCACGGGACAGATTCCCAGCATTTT. The rearrangement uses TRBV20-1 and TRBJ1-5; 7 bases agree with TRBD1. V shed 5 bases, J shed 11 bases, and the junction held 6 bases outside the gene matches. The CDR3 has 11 amino acids. Germline assignment: CDR1 DFQATT and CDR2 SNEGSKA (reference sequence).

The rearrangement uses TRBV9 and TRBJ2-5; D is unresolved. This CDR3 has 12 residues. The germline CDR1 and CDR2 sequences are SGDLS and YYNGEE. V lost 5 bases to trimming and J lost 4 bases, with 9 bases between them. The CDR3 sequence: CASRGVGETQYF. In DNA, the CDR3 is TGTGCCAGCAGGGGTGTAGGAGAGACCCAGTACTTC.